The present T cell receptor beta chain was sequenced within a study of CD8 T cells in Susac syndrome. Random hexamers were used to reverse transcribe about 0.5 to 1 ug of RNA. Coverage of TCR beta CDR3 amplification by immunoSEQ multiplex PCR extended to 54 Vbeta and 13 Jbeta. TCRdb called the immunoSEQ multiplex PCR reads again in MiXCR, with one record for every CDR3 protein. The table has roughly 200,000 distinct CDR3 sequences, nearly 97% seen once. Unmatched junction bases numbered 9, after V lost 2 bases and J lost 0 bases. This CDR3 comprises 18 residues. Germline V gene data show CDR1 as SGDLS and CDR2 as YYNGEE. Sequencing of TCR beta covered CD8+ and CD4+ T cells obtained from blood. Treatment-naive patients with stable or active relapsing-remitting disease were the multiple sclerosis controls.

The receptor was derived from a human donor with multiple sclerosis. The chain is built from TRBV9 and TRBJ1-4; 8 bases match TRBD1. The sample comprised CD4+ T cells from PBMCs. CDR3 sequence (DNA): TGTGCCAGCAGCGTTGACAGGGGAGGTTTTGCAACTAATGAAAAACTGTTTTTT. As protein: CASSVDRGGFATNEKLFF. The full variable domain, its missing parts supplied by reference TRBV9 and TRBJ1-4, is DSGVTQTPKHLITATGQRVTLRCSPRSGDLSVYWYQQSLDQGLQFLIQYYNGEERAKGNILERFSAQQFPDLHSELNLSSLELGDSALYFCASSVDRGGFATNEKLFFGSGTQLSVL.